Shown below are 20 T cell receptor beta chains from a single sample sequenced in a study of neurological immune-mediated disorders. From the 5' RACE reads, TCRdb called clonotypes with MiXCR, one entry per CDR3 protein. The sample lists roughly 50,000 distinct CDR3 sequences, roughly 13% occurring once. Described time point: longitudinal time-point 3. The sample taken for sequencing was PBMCs. These receptors originate from a male donor with HTLV-1-associated myelopathy (HAM/TSP).

This clonotype was recorded many times. This rearrangement joins TRBV9 to TRBJ2-1; 9 bases agree with TRBD2. This CDR3 is 15 amino acids long. CDR1 and CDR2 (germline): SGDLS, YYNGEE. V lost 3 bases and J lost 3; bases outside the gene matches: 4. Here the CDR3 DNA reads TGTGCCAGCAGCGCTACGACTAGCGGCTACAATGAGCAGTTCTTC. This gives the protein CASSATTSGYNEQFF.

This clonotype was found many times. The chain couples TRBV7-2 to TRBJ1-2, with 12 bases that match TRBD1. The CDR3 is 15 residues long. Unmatched junction bases numbered 8, after V lost 4 bases and J lost 8 bases. Germline V gene lookup returns CDR1 SGHTA and CDR2 FQGNSA. The CDR3 coding sequence is TGTGCCAGCAGCTCGGGACAGGGGGCTATCGGAGGCTACACCTTC. This translates into CASSSGQGAIGGYTF. The variable domain in full, completed from reference TRBV7-2 and TRBJ1-2, reads GAGVSQSPSNKVTEKGKDVELRCDPISGHTALYWYRQSLGQGLEFLIYFQGNSAPDKSGLPSDRFSAERTGGSVSTLTIQRTQQEDSAVYLCASSSGQGAIGGYTFGSGTRLTVV.

This clonotype is judged medium-sized (0.01 to 0.1%). V gene TRBV28 combines with J gene TRBJ1-1, with no clear D. Trimming removed 3 bases from V and 1 base from J, with 9 bases in between. Germline V gives CDR1 MDHEN, CDR2 SYDVKM. This CDR3 is 14 amino acids long. CDR3 protein: CASSFLWKNTEAFF. In nucleotides, the CDR3 is TGTGCCAGCAGTTTTCTTTGGAAGAACACTGAAGCTTTCTTT.

This clonotype was recorded many times. CDR3 in DNA: TGCAGTGCTATCGCTAGCGCGGAGACCCAGTACTTC. Translating it yields CSAIASAETQYF. J is TRBJ2-5 and V is TRBV20-1, with D possibly TRBD2 on 6 matching bases. Trimming shortened V by 4 bases and J by 5 bases, and 11 bases separated the two germline ends. CDR1 is DFQATT and CDR2 is SNEGSKA in the germline V gene (reference sequence). This CDR3 contains 12 residues.

This clonotype is deemed medium-sized. An end of the junction differs from the germline gene, which may be a read error. The rearrangement links TRBV5-1 to TRBJ2-3; TRBD2 agrees at 10 bases. This CDR3 contains 15 residues. Germline V lookup: CDR1 SGHRS, CDR2 YFSETQ. CDR3: CASSLAGGSTDTQYF. The CDR3 DNA sequence: TGTGCCAGCAGTTTAGCGGGGGGTAGCACAGATACGCAGTATTTT.

This clonotype was observed many times. This rearrangement joins TRBV5-5 to TRBJ2-3; D is possibly TRBD2 (6 bases). Trimming removed 3 bases from V and 4 bases from J, with 6 bases in between. The CDR3 runs to 12 residues. The germline gives CDR1 SGHKS, CDR2 YYEKEE (reference sequence). CDR3 nucleotides: TGTGCCAGCAGCTGGGAGGCAGATACGCAGTATTTT. Amino acid sequence: CASSWEADTQYF.

This clonotype is categorized as medium-sized. The chain links TRBV28 to TRBJ2-7, with 10 bases fitting TRBD2. V lost 5 bases, J lost 7 bases, and 11 bases stayed unmatched. Germline CDR1 is MDHEN and CDR2 is SYDVKM. There are 15 residues in the CDR3. The CDR3 DNA follows: TGTGCCAGCAGTGGATCACTAGCGGGGTATCTGGAGCAGTACTTC. It specifies CASSGSLAGYLEQYF.

This clonotype showed up many times. The chain links TRBV7-2 to TRBJ2-5, with unresolved D. CDR1 is SGHTA, CDR2 FQGNSA, per germline. Trimming removed 0 bases from V and 2 bases from J, with 7 bases in between. The CDR3 consists of 14 residues. CDR3 sequence: CASSLARVQETQYF. In DNA, the CDR3 is TGTGCCAGCAGCTTAGCTCGGGTTCAAGAGACCCAGTACTTC.

In its sample, this clonotype was seen many times. J is TRBJ1-2 and V is TRBV29-1, with D hard to call. CDR3 length equals 13 residues. CDR1 SQVTM and CDR2 ANQGSEA come from the germline V gene. Trimming removed 6 bases from V and 1 base from J, with 12 bases in between. This chain's CDR3 is CSVKLQLNYGYTF. DNA of the CDR3: TGCAGCGTGAAGCTACAGCTTAACTATGGCTACACCTTC.

This clonotype was seen ten or more times. This chain connects TRBV20-1 to TRBJ2-1, with 9 bases that match TRBD2. The germline V gene has CDR1 DFQATT and CDR2 SNEGSKA (reference sequence). J lost 3 bases, V lost 3 bases, and 3 bases had no gene match. This CDR3 has 14 residues. This chain's CDR3 is CSARGGGDYNEQFF. The CDR3 coding sequence is TGCAGTGCTAGGGGCGGGGGGGACTACAATGAGCAGTTCTTC.

This clonotype was seen many times. The chain recombines TRBV10-3 with TRBJ2-3; D is unresolved. This CDR3 has 11 amino acids. Germline CDR1 is ENHRY and CDR2 is SYGVKD. The V gene lost 6 bases and the J gene lost 6 bases, with 7 bases spanning the gap. The CDR3 DNA follows: TGTGCCATCAGAACGGGTGATACGCAGTATTTT. This sequence encodes CAIRTGDTQYF.

This clonotype was detected many times. The chain employs TRBV20-1 and TRBJ1-1, with D possibly TRBD1 on 5 matching bases. The CDR3 is 15 residues long. The germline V and J ends were trimmed by 0 bases and 3 bases, with 14 bases remaining between them. CDR1 DFQATT and CDR2 SNEGSKA come from the germline V gene (reference sequence). The CDR3 DNA reads as TGCAGTGCTAGAGAATTTGGGACTTCGGACACTGAAGCTTTCTTT. This gives the protein CSAREFGTSDTEAFF.

This clonotype is medium-sized in the sample. This chain joins TRBV11-1 and TRBJ1-5, with 7 positions matching TRBD1. This CDR3 spans 15 amino acids. V lost 1 base, J lost 2 bases, and 2 bases stayed unmatched. CDR1 and CDR2 from the germline V gene are SGHAT and FQDESV (reference sequence). This chain's CDR3 is CASSLGTGGNQPQHF. The CDR3 coding sequence is TGTGCCAGCAGCTTAGGGACAGGAGGCAATCAGCCCCAGCATTTT.

This clonotype has ten or more counts. This chain uses TRBV12-3 or TRBV12-4 with TRBJ2-1; 11 nucleotides match TRBD2. Trimming removed 7 bases from V and 4 bases from J; junction bases left unmatched: 3. The CDR3 sequence is 14 residues long. The CDR3 DNA reads as TGTGCCAGCACCCTAGCGGGGGGTTACAATGAGCAGTTCTTC. Its translation is CASTLAGGYNEQFF.

The gene calls are TRBV5-1 and TRBJ2-5; D uncertain. Per the germline V gene, CDR1 is SGHRS and CDR2 is YFSETQ. V dropped 0 bases and J dropped 5 bases, with 8 bases sitting between them. This CDR3 is built from 13 residues. The CDR3 DNA follows: TGCGCCAGCAGCTTGGCCCTACGGGAGACCCAGTACTTC. This encodes CASSLALRETQYF.

The genes are TRBV4-3 and TRBJ1-2; D is possibly TRBD1 (5 bases). The germline V and J ends were trimmed by 1 base and 6 bases, with 12 bases remaining between them. Germline loops: CDR1 LGHNA, CDR2 YSLEER. The CDR3 loop spans 14 amino acids. The CDR3 is CASSQGSAGNGYTF. The CDR3 DNA is TGCGCCAGCAGCCAAGGTTCGGCAGGGAATGGCTACACCTTC.

At least ten counts were recorded for this clonotype. The chain is built from TRBV11-2 and TRBJ2-3; a possible D gene is TRBD1 (6 bases). Trimming stripped 7 bases from V and 2 bases from J, with 13 bases between. CDR1 is SGHAT and CDR2 is FQNNGV in the germline V gene. The length of the CDR3 is 14 residues. CDR3 in DNA: TGTGCCAGCATCCCAGGGGTTTTCACAGATACGCAGTATTTT. Protein: CASIPGVFTDTQYF.

This clonotype occurred many times. The chain has TRBV6-6 and TRBJ2-7; 7 bases are a match to TRBD1. The CDR3 covers 15 residues. V was clipped by 6 bases and J by 2 bases; unmatched bases: 10. Germline-derived CDR1 and CDR2 are MNHNY and SVGAGI (reference sequence). The CDR3: CASRERQGWTYEQYF. The DNA of the CDR3 is TGTGCCAGCAGGGAACGACAGGGTTGGACCTACGAGCAGTACTTC.

This clonotype was recorded at least ten times. The chain is built from TRBV5-1 and TRBJ1-1, with a tentative D call TRBD1 (5 bases). The CDR3 is 14 residues long. The ends were cut back, 4 bases at V and 2 bases at J, with 12 bases in the middle. The germline gives CDR1 SGHRS, CDR2 YFSETQ. For the CDR3, the DNA is TGCGCCAGCAGCGTCCGCGGGGGAAACACTGAAGCTTTCTTT. It translates to CASSVRGGNTEAFF.

In its sample, this clonotype was seen many times. The chain uses TRBV7-8 and TRBJ1-1, with no clear D. The germline CDR1 and CDR2 sequences are SGHVS and FQNEAQ. V was clipped by 3 bases and J by 1 base, with 3 bases between them. The CDR3 is 12 amino acids. The CDR3 region is CASSFRNTEAFF. The CDR3, as DNA: TGTGCCAGCAGCTTCAGGAACACTGAAGCTTTCTTT.